This TCR beta chain was observed in a study of blood T cell repertoires in COVID-19. At the level of the study: COVID-19 samples collected from the United States, Italy and Spain covered acute and convalescent phases.

Using immunoSEQ multiplex PCR, the repertoire was profiled, and TCRdb retains in-frame clones only, with some absent. The repertoire has around 230,000 clones, just under 85% of them found once; the top ten carry about 9.5%. Germline V lookup: CDR1 MNHNY, CDR2 SVGAGI (reference sequence). The V segment lost 6 bases and the J segment 5 bases; nucleotides outside the gene matches: 6. The CDR3 extends over 13 amino acids. The TCR originated in a woman aged 80 or older with acute or convalescent COVID-19. The chain joins TRBV6-6 to TRBJ1-1, with TRBD1 matching 7 bases. Source material: peripheral blood. In DNA, the CDR3 is TGTGCCAGCAGCCGACAGGGACAAACTGAAGCTTTCTTT. This translates into CASSRQGQTEAFF.